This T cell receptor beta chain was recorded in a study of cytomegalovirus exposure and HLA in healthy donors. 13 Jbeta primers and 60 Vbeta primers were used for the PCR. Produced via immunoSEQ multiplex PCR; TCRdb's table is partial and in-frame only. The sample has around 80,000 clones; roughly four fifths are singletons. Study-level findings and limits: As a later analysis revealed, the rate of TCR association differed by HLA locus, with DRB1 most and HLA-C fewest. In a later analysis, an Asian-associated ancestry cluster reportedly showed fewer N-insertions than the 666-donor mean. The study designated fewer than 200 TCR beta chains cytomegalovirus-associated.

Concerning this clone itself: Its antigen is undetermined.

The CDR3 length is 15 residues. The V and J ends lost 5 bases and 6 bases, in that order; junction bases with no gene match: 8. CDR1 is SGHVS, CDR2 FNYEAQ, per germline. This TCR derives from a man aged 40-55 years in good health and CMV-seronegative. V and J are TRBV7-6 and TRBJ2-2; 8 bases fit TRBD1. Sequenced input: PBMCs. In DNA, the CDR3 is TGTGCCAGCAGCACGACGACAGGGGCATCCGGGGAGCTGTTTTTT. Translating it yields CASSTTTGASGELFF.